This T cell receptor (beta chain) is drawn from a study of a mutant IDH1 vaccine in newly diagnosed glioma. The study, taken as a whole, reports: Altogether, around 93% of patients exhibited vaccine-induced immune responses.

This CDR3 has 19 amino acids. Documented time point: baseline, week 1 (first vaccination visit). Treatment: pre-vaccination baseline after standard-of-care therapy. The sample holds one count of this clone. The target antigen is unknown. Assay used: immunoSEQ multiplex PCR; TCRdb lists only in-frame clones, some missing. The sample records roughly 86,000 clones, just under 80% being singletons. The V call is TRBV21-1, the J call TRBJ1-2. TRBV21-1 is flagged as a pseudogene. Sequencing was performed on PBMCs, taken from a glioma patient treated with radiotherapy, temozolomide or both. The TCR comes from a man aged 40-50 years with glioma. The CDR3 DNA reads TGTGCCAGCAGCCCACTGGGAAGGGTACACTTGGGAGCCCTTATTGGCTACACCTTC. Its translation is CASSPLGRVHLGALIGYTF.